This T cell receptor beta chain appears in the sequencing data of a study of blood T cell repertoires in COVID-19. The method was immunoSEQ multiplex PCR; TCRdb's version includes in-frame clones alone and lacks a portion of them. Among around 470,000 clones, less than 95% were seen once, and the ten largest hold about 0.63%. V lost 5 bases and J lost 15, with 17 bases in between. The CDR3 is 13 residues long. Germline V gene data show CDR1 as SEHNR and CDR2 as FQNEAQ (reference sequence). The chain joins TRBV7-9 to TRBJ1-6; tentatively, D is TRBD1 (5 bases). Material for sequencing was PBMCs or T cells enriched from blood (not recorded which). The TCR was taken from a man aged 18 to 30 who had recovered from COVID-19. CDR3 in DNA: TGTGCCAGCAGCCAGGGTTTGTTTCGTGGCCTCCACTTT. Translating gives CASSQGLFRGLHF.